These 32 T cell receptor beta chains were sequenced from one sample in a study of T cell clones after liver transplantation. Generated by immunoSEQ multiplex PCR, the TCRdb table keeps only in-frame clones and is missing some. The sample comprises tens of thousands of clones, more than 70% of which are singletons, and around 9.7% rests with the top ten. The sample consisted of CD4+ T cells from blood, taken at the 22-month timepoint. Receptors originate from a human patient who received a liver transplant. Some T cells here may be from the graft donor.

The genes are TRBV5-6 and TRBJ2-7; the D gene is possibly TRBD2 (5 bases). The ends were cut back, 8 bases at V and 3 bases at J, with 12 bases in the middle. The CDR3 length is 12 residues. CDR1 is SGHDT, CDR2 YYEEEE, per germline. Written as DNA, the CDR3 is TGTGCCAGTGAGGGCGGAAACTACGAGCAGTACTTC. Translating gives CASEGGNYEQYF.

This chain links TRBV15 with TRBJ1-2; maybe TRBD1 (5 bases). The CDR3 is 15 residues long. V was cut by 0 bases and J by 3 bases, with 11 bases left in between. In germline, CDR1 is LNHNV, CDR2 YYDKDF (reference sequence). CDR3 protein: CATSRDLGGDYGYTF. In DNA, the CDR3 is TGTGCCACCAGCAGAGATCTCGGGGGTGACTATGGCTACACCTTC. Full variable domain (missing parts from reference TRBV15 and TRBJ1-2): DAMVIQNPRYQVTQFGKPVTLSCSQTLNHNVMYWYQQKSSQAPKLLFHYYDKDFNNEADTPDNFQSRRPNTSFCFLDIRSPGLGDTAMYLCATSRDLGGDYGYTFGSGTRLTVV.

The CDR3 nucleotides are TGTGCCAGTAGTATATTAACAGGGGCAGTCGTGAACACTGAAGCTTTCTTT. This gives the protein CASSILTGAVVNTEAFF. The V call is TRBV19, the J call TRBJ1-1; TRBD1 agrees at 7 bases. The germline CDR1 and CDR2 sequences are LNHDA and SQIVND (reference sequence). V was clipped by 2 bases and J by 0 bases; unmatched bases: 9. The CDR3 spans 17 residues.

This clone was detected only once. The chain links TRBV10-1 to TRBJ1-3; possible D gene TRBD1, 5 bases. Trimming took 0 bases from V and 4 from J, leaving 10 bases between them. Germline lookup yields CDR1 WNHNN and CDR2 SYGVQD (reference sequence). The CDR3 consists of 15 residues. The CDR3 is CASSESTGTGNTIYF. In DNA, the CDR3 is TGCGCCAGCAGTGAGTCAACAGGAACGGGAAACACCATATATTTT.

The genes are TRBV19 and TRBJ2-4; D gene unclear. The V gene's germline CDR1 is LNHDA and CDR2 SQIVND (reference sequence). Trimming left V 3 bases short and J 6 bases short, with 9 bases between. This CDR3 is 13 amino acids long. The DNA of the CDR3 is TGTGCCAGTAGTATCGCCACCTCAAACATTCAGTACTTC. It translates to CASSIATSNIQYF.

CDR3 sequence reads: CAWSVRTDNEQFF. In DNA form, the CDR3 reads TGTGCCTGGAGTGTAAGGACCGACAATGAGCAGTTCTTC. This chain connects TRBV30 to TRBJ2-1; no firm D call. Germline V CDR1 and CDR2: GTSNPN, SVGIG (reference sequence). The CDR3 contains 13 residues. V was clipped by 0 bases and J by 5 bases, with 8 bases between them. Variable domain in full (rest from reference TRBV30 and TRBJ2-1): SQTIHQWPATLVQPVGSPLSLECTVEGTSNPNLYWYRQAAGRGLQLLFYSVGIGQISSEVPQNLSASRPQDRQFILSSKKLLLSDSGFYLCAWSVRTDNEQFFGPGTRLTVL.

The gene calls are TRBV19 and TRBJ1-1, with 7 bases lining up with TRBD1. CDR3 length: 15 amino acids. CDR1 and CDR2 from the germline V gene are LNHDA and SQIVND (reference sequence). With V trimmed by 5 bases and J by 6 bases, 12 bases remained unmatched. CDR3 loop: CASSPGTARGAEAFF. The CDR3 DNA is TGTGCCAGTAGTCCCGGGACAGCCCGAGGTGCTGAAGCTTTCTTT.

This clone appeared a few times. V is TRBV4-2 and J is TRBJ1-1; D gene uncertain. This CDR3 is built from 13 residues. Trimming removed 4 bases from V and 3 bases from J, with 9 bases in between. CDR1 and CDR2 (germline): LGHNA, YNFKEQ. The CDR3 DNA is TGTGCCAGCAGCCGGAAGGCCGACACTGAAGCTTTCTTT. Amino acids: CASSRKADTEAFF.

CDR3 protein: CASSIGGASNQPQHF. The CDR3 coding sequence is TGTGCCAGTAGTATAGGGGGCGCGAGCAATCAGCCCCAGCATTTT. V gene TRBV19 combines with J gene TRBJ1-5; D is perhaps TRBD1 (5 bases). Per the germline V gene, CDR1 is LNHDA and CDR2 is SQIVND (reference sequence). Between the trimmed V and J ends, which lost 1 base and 1 base, there was a span of 8 bases. The CDR3 sequence is 15 residues long.

The chain uses TRBV6-1 and TRBJ2-5; 8 bases fit TRBD1. The germline CDR1 and CDR2 sequences are MNHNS and SASEGT. The CDR3 contains 18 residues. The V and J ends lost 0 bases and 4 bases, in that order; junction bases with no gene match: 13. CDR3 amino acids: CASSEAGQGITWGETQYF. The CDR3 coding sequence is TGTGCCAGCAGTGAAGCCGGACAGGGAATAACATGGGGAGAGACCCAGTACTTC.

The genes are TRBV30 and TRBJ1-2; a weak D match, TRBD1 (5 bases). From germline, CDR1 is GTSNPN and CDR2 SVGIG (reference sequence). Trimming shortened V by 3 bases and J by 4 bases, and 15 bases separated the two germline ends. There are 14 residues in the CDR3. CDR3 sequence reads: CAWRGRGLAYGYTF. The CDR3 coding sequence is TGTGCCTGGAGAGGTAGGGGACTGGCCTATGGCTACACCTTC.

The J gene is TRBJ2-5, the V gene TRBV7-9, with 9 bases identical to TRBD1. The germline V gene encodes CDR1 SEHNR and CDR2 FQNEAQ (reference sequence). CDR3 size: 14 residues. V gave up 5 bases and J gave up 1 base; unmatched junction bases: 2. CDR3 sequence reads: CASSQGQGQETQYF. The CDR3 DNA follows: TGTGCCAGCAGCCAGGGACAGGGCCAAGAGACCCAGTACTTC.

This clone was found a few times. The gene calls are TRBV5-4 and TRBJ2-6, with D unclear. The germline CDR1 and CDR2 sequences are SGHNT and YYREEE (reference sequence). V lost 1 base to trimming and J lost 1 base, with 6 bases between them. The CDR3 is made up of 15 amino acids. CDR3 in amino acids: CASSLSWSGANVLTF. In DNA form, the CDR3 reads TGTGCCAGCAGCTTGTCGTGGTCTGGGGCCAACGTCCTGACTTTC.

The V and J genes are TRBV6-1 and TRBJ2-7; 11 positions agree with TRBD1. Per the germline V gene, CDR1 is MNHNS and CDR2 is SASEGT. This CDR3 region has 12 residues. J lost 11 bases, V lost 1 base, and 1 base had no gene match. CDR3 sequence reads: CASSEVGQGEYF. CDR3 nucleotides: TGTGCCAGCAGTGAAGTGGGACAGGGGGAGTACTTC.

This clone is labeled as medium-sized (0.01 to 0.1%). The chain employs TRBV5-4 and TRBJ1-4, with D possibly TRBD1 on 5 matching bases. From germline, CDR1 is SGHNT and CDR2 YYREEE (reference sequence). The V end was cut by 1 base, the J end by 8 bases, with 12 bases between. The CDR3 runs 14 residues. The CDR3 DNA sequence: TGTGCCAGCAGCTTGATAGGGGCGGGCGAAAAACTGTTTTTT. Protein product: CASSLIGAGEKLFF.

The gene calls are TRBV5-4 and TRBJ2-3, with D hard to call. Trimming left V 4 bases short and J 2 bases short, with 14 bases between. Germline V gives CDR1 SGHNT, CDR2 YYREEE (reference sequence). CDR3 length equals 15 residues. CDR3 sequence (DNA): TGTGCCAGCAGCCAAGATGGATCGCTCACAGATACGCAGTATTTT. It is translated as CASSQDGSLTDTQYF.

The V call is TRBV11-3, the J call TRBJ1-1; D is uncertain. Per the germline V gene, CDR1 is SGHNT and CDR2 is YENEEA. V was trimmed by 3 bases and J by 3 bases, leaving 8 bases between them. This CDR3 comprises 13 residues. The chain's CDR3 is CASSFEEDTEAFF. CDR3 nucleotide sequence: TGTGCCAGCAGCTTCGAGGAGGACACTGAAGCTTTCTTT.

J is TRBJ2-3 and V is TRBV19; TRBD1 is a possible D gene (6 bases). V was pared by 5 bases and J by 0 bases, with 15 bases between. The CDR3 loop spans 16 amino acids. From germline, CDR1 is LNHDA and CDR2 SQIVND (reference sequence). CDR3 in amino acids: CASSGTGHPSTDTQYF. DNA for the CDR3: TGTGCCAGTAGTGGGACGGGACACCCTAGCACAGATACGCAGTATTTT.

As to this clone: The junction does not match germline at one end; this may be a read error. In DNA form, the CDR3 reads TGTGCCAGCAGTGAGTCCTCCGACAGGCAACTCTTC. It is translated as CASSESSDRQLF. The chain recombines TRBV2 with TRBJ1-2, with TRBD1 as a possible D gene (6 bases). This CDR3 has 12 residues. Germline V CDR1 and CDR2: SNHLY, FYNNEI.

This clone was picked up a small number of times. The chain combines TRBV7-2 with TRBJ2-7; 8 nucleotides agree with TRBD2. The V gene end was trimmed by 5 bases and the J gene end by 2 bases; junction bases not matched to a gene: 8. The CDR3 sequence is 15 residues long. The germline V gene has CDR1 SGHTA and CDR2 FQGNSA. In DNA, the CDR3 is TGTGCCAGCAGCCCGGGACTAGTGGGAACCTACGAGCAGTACTTC. It encodes CASSPGLVGTYEQYF.

This rearrangement joins TRBV6-6 to TRBJ2-7; 7 nucleotides line up with TRBD2. Looked up from germline, CDR1 is MNHNY and CDR2 is SVGAGI (reference sequence). The CDR3 contains 12 residues. With V trimmed by 10 bases and J by 7 bases, 10 bases remained unmatched. The CDR3 DNA follows: TGTGCCACCTGGAGGGAGGGGTGGGAGCAGTACTTC. As protein: CATWREGWEQYF.

The chain employs TRBV6-6 and TRBJ1-4, with D tentatively TRBD1 (6 bases). Looked up from germline, CDR1 is MNHNY and CDR2 is SVGAGI (reference sequence). The CDR3 contains 14 residues. Trimming removed 2 bases from V and 4 bases from J, with 8 bases in between. The CDR3 DNA is TGTGCCAGCAGTTACCGGGACATTAATGAAAAACTGTTTTTT. This encodes CASSYRDINEKLFF.

The chain combines TRBV7-2 with TRBJ1-1, with D unresolved. Germline V lookup: CDR1 SGHTA, CDR2 FQGNSA. The CDR3 has 14 amino acids. Trimming removed 1 base at V and 6 bases at J, with 12 bases between. The CDR3 region is CASSLVIRAPEAFF. CDR3 nucleotide sequence: TGTGCCAGCAGCTTAGTGATTAGGGCCCCTGAAGCTTTCTTT.

The CDR3 region has the DNA TGTGCCAGTAGTTATGGAAGCAATCAGCCCCAGCATTTT. Its protein is CASSYGSNQPQHF. This chain connects TRBV19 to TRBJ1-5; no definite D call. The germline V gene encodes CDR1 LNHDA and CDR2 SQIVND (reference sequence). The CDR3 consists of 13 residues. The V and J ends lost 5 bases and 1 base respectively, with 6 bases between them.

This clone has more than one count but fewer than ten. This chain joins TRBV6-1 and TRBJ1-5, with TRBD1 matching over 11 bases. With V trimmed by 8 bases and J by 5 bases, 8 bases remained unmatched. Per the germline V gene, CDR1 is MNHNS and CDR2 is SASEGT. The CDR3 consists of 15 residues. CDR3 nucleotides: TGTGCCAGCGGAAGGGACAGGGGGGCTTATCAGCCCCAGCATTTT. Translation gives CASGRDRGAYQPQHF.

This chain joins TRBV5-4 and TRBJ2-7; 8 positions agree with TRBD2. Trimming at V came to 2 bases and at J to 4 bases, leaving 11 bases not matched to a gene. The CDR3 sequence is 16 residues long. Germline V CDR1 and CDR2: SGHNT, YYREEE (reference sequence). The CDR3 DNA sequence: TGTGCCAGCAGCTTAGGAGCGGGACTAGGCGGTTACGAGCAGTACTTC. Its translation: CASSLGAGLGGYEQYF.

The chain carries TRBV11-3 and TRBJ1-3, with unresolved D. CDR1 and CDR2 from the germline V gene are SGHNT and YENEEA. CDR3 length equals 14 residues. Trimming left V 6 bases short and J 2 bases short, with 11 bases between. CDR3 DNA: TGTGCCAGCAGTACGGGTTCGCCTGGAAACACCATATATTTT. Encoded protein: CASSTGSPGNTIYF.

J is TRBJ1-2 and V is TRBV28, with 9 bases aligning to TRBD1. The V gene end was trimmed by 6 bases and the J gene end by 1 base; junction bases not matched to a gene: 6. The CDR3 is 15 residues long. Germline V lookup: CDR1 MDHEN, CDR2 SYDVKM. CDR3 sequence reads: CASRKQGASNYGYTF. CDR3 DNA: TGTGCCAGCAGGAAACAGGGGGCGAGTAACTATGGCTACACCTTC.

In this sample, this clone turned up once. This chain links TRBV30 with TRBJ1-6; D is possibly TRBD1 (6 bases). This CDR3 region has 14 residues. Deletions cut 2 bases from V and 7 bases from J, with 12 bases between. CDR1 is GTSNPN and CDR2 is SVGIG in the germline V gene (reference sequence). CDR3 residues: CAWSTGTLNSPLHF. The CDR3 bases are TGTGCCTGGAGTACCGGGACATTAAATTCACCCCTCCACTTT. Based on the CDR3 plus reference TRBV30 and TRBJ1-6, the full variable domain is SQTIHQWPATLVQPVGSPLSLECTVEGTSNPNLYWYRQAAGRGLQLLFYSVGIGQISSEVPQNLSASRPQDRQFILSSKKLLLSDSGFYLCAWSTGTLNSPLHFGNGTRLTVT.

The chain has TRBV5-4 and TRBJ2-3, with D unclear. The V end was cut by 0 bases, the J end by 1 base, with 15 bases between. This CDR3 has 17 residues. Germline V gene data show CDR1 as SGHNT and CDR2 as YYREEE (reference sequence). The CDR3 DNA reads TGTGCCAGCAGCTTGGAGGTACGGTCTACTGGCACAGATACGCAGTATTTT. This translates into CASSLEVRSTGTDTQYF.

The chain links TRBV6-5 to TRBJ2-7; D may correspond to TRBD1 or TRBD2 (6 bases each). CDR1 is MNHEY and CDR2 is SVGAGI in the germline V gene. Trimming stripped 1 base from V and 5 bases from J, with 18 bases between. CDR3 length: 16 amino acids. CDR3 DNA: TGTGCCAGCAGTTACTTGCCGGGCCGGGGGCTGAACGAGCAGTACTTC. Amino acids: CASSYLPGRGLNEQYF.

This clone showed up just a few times. The chain couples TRBV2 to TRBJ2-7, with 7 bases that match TRBD1. Germline V CDR1 and CDR2: SNHLY, FYNNEI. V trimming: 8 bases; J trimming: 3 bases; junction bases outside the gene matches: 13. The CDR3 consists of 15 residues. CDR3 sequence (DNA): TGTGCCAGCCTGAGTATTGTACAGGGGAACTACGAGCAGTACTTC. Protein sequence: CASLSIVQGNYEQYF. Filled out from reference TRBV2 and TRBJ2-7, the complete variable domain reads EPEVTQTPSHQVTQMGQEVILRCVPISNHLYFYWYRQILGQKVEFLVSFYNNEISEKSEIFDDQFSVERPDGSNFTLKIRSTKLEDSAMYFCASLSIVQGNYEQYFGPGTRLTVT.